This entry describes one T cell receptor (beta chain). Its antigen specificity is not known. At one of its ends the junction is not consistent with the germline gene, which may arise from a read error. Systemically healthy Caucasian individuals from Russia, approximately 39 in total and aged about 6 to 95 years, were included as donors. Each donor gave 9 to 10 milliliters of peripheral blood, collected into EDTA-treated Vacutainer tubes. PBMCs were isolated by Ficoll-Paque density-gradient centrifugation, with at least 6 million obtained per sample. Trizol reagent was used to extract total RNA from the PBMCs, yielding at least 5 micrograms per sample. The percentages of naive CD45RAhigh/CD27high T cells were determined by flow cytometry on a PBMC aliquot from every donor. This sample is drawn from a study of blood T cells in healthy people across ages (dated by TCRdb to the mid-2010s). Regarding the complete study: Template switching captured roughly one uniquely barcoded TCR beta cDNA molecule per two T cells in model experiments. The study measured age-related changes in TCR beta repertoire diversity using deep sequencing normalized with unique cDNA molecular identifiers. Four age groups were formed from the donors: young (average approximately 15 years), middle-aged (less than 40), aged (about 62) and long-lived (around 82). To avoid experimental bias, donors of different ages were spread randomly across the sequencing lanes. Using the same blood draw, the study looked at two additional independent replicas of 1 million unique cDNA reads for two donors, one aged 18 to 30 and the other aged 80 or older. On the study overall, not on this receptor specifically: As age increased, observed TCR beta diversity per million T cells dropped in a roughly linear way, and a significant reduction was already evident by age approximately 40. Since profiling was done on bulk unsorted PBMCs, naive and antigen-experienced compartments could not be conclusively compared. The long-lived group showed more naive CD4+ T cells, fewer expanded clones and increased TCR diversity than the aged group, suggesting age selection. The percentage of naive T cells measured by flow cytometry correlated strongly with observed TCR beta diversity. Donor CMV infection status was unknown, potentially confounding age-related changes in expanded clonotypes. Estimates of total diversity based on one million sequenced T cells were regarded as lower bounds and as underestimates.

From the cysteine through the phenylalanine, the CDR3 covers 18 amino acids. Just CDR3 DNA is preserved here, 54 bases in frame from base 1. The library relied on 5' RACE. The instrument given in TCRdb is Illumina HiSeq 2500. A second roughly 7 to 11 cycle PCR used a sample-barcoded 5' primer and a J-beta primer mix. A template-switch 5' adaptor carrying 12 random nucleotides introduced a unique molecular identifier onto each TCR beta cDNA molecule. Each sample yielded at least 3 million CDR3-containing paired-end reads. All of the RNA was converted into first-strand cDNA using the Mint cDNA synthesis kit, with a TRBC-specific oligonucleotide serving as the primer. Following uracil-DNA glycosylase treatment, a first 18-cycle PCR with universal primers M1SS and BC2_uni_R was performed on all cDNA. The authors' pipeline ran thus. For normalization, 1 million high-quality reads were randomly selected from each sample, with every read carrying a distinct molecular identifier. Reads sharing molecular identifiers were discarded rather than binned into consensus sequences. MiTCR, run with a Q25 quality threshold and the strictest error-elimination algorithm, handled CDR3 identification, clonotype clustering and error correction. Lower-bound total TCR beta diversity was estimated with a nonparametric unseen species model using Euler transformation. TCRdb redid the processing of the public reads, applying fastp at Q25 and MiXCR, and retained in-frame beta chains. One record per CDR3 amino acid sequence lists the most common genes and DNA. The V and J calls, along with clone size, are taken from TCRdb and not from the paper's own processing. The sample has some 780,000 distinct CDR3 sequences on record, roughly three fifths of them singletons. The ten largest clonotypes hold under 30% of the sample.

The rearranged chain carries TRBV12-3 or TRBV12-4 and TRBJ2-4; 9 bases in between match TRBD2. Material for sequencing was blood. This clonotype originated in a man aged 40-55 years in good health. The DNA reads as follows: TGTGCCAGCAGTCTAGCGGGACTCAGGAAATTAGCCAAAAACATTCAGTACTTC. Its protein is CASSLAGLRKLAKNIQYF.